This T cell receptor (beta chain) was sequenced for a study of draining lymph node invasion in breast cancer (dated by TCRdb to about 2020). About the study as a whole: Across breast cancer tissues, a separate targeted assay used bulk TCR-beta CDR3 sequencing to compare sorted memory regulatory T cells with memory conventional CD4 T cells. From every patient, the primary tumor plus matched non-invaded and tumor-invaded tumor-draining lymph nodes were collected, and both Treg and Tconv subsets were profiled. The separate targeted TCR sequencing covered lymph nodes from roughly five patients, with primary tumors sequenced for three of those patients. Paper-wide results and their limitations: Per tissue, roughly 12-25% of Treg TCRs were found to be shared with Tconvs, and this sharing was interpreted as suggesting peripheral Treg induction. Data could not resolve whether Treg conversion occurred in a given organ or whether converted Tregs recirculated between nodes and tumor. Tracking the tumor top-100 clones was possible in just a couple of patients. Some of the top 100 tumor clones were detected in invaded and non-invaded nodes, suggesting recirculation between tumor and draining nodes. Across all tissues in the targeted TCR-seq data, Tregs appeared to be more clonally expanded than Tconvs, and both subsets showed lower diversity in tumor than in lymph nodes. TCRs shared between Treg and Tconv subsets were regarded as suggestive, but not proof, of a common clonal origin.

Compared with germline, V lacks 5 bases and J lacks 7 bases; bases without a gene match: 12. The germline V gene gives CDR1 as SGHAT and CDR2 as FQNNGV. Taken from cysteine to phenylalanine, the CDR3 has 15 residues. The CDR3 DNA has 45 bases and is translated from base 1. Preparation of the library involved bulk RNA-seq. The data were produced on an Illumina HiSeq 2500. The study's own analysis went as follows. CDR3 sequences in the separate targeted TCR-seq dataset were extracted from raw reads and quantified using MiXCR version 2.1.5 with default parameters. The separate targeted TCR-seq dataset defined each TCR-beta clone by its combination of V gene, J gene and CDR3 sequence. In the separate targeted TCR-seq dataset, clones with fewer than three counts were first removed, after which only the 90% most strongly expressed clones per sample were kept. For each tissue in the separate targeted TCR-seq dataset, Treg-Tconv overlap was calculated by dividing the number of shared clones by the total number of Treg clones and multiplying by 100. Using fastp trimming at Q25 and MiXCR clonotype assembly, TCRdb reanalyzed the public sequencing data and kept in-frame beta chains. Every entry covers one CDR3 protein and lists the most common genes and DNA from its rows. TCRdb assigned the V and J calls; the authors' analysis was not used. The sample table holds about 360 distinct CDR3 sequences, of which 20% to 25% were seen once. In total, the top ten clones hold 25% to 35% of the sample.

For memory regulatory T cells, the sort was based on CD4+ CD45RA- CD25high cells. T cells were pre-enriched with a Miltenyi Pan T Cell isolation kit before staining and sorting. Immunohistochemistry for estrogen receptor, progesterone receptor, HER2 and Ki-67 was used to characterize the primary tumors. Within a few hours after surgery, fresh surgical tissue was processed by cutting the tissue into small fragments. Tissue fragments were enzymatically digested with Liberase TL plus DNase for 15 to 20 minutes and filtered through a 40-micrometer strainer. Sorting used a BD FACS Aria II with 98-99% purity, after DAPI live/dead staining. Sorted cells were lysed in TCL buffer, and RNA was purified with a Norgen Single Cell RNA purification kit including DNase treatment. This clonotype was detected a few times. Its binding antigen is unknown. No much larger clone is present one base from it, and per-base qualities are unavailable.

The source is a female donor with luminal breast cancer. The V gene is TRBV11-2 and the J gene is TRBJ2-7; 9 junctional bases match TRBD1. The sequencing input was sorted memory Tregs from the tumor. The intended sense of this specimen's cell subset or site label: CD45RA-negative sorted CD4+ T cells (memory Tconv or effector/memory Treg). The CDR3 here reads CASSLGTGKTREQYF. In nucleotide form, the sequence is TGTGCCAGCAGCCTCGGGACAGGGAAAACGCGGGAGCAGTACTTC.